The sequence of this T cell receptor (beta chain) was determined in a study of shared clonotypes between healthy human individuals. Study information: Participating donors consisted of two women and a few men aged 18 to 49.

Germline CDR1 and CDR2: SEHNR and FQNEAQ (reference sequence). The V end was cut by 0 bases, the J end by 5 bases, with 10 bases between. The CDR3 extends over 14 amino acids. The study, taken as a whole, reports: A few donors showed sharing of around 5.3% of naive CD4 clonotypes.

To note about this clone: Its antigen is unknown.

Once extracted for a subset, genomic DNA was divided evenly among several immunoSEQ plates. Authors' data handling: Filtering differed because ImmunoSEQ produced junction-only sequences that carried no quality scores. Generated by immunoSEQ multiplex PCR, the TCRdb table keeps only in-frame clones and is missing some. For V, J and clone size, that table is used; D and trimming come from the DNA. The sample includes a few million clones, approximately 95% seen only once; the top ten take about 0.39%. This clonotype was sampled from a young man in good health. Some clones in this sample may be carry-over from other donors' samples. The J gene is TRBJ2-5, the V gene TRBV7-9; D is possibly TRBD1 (5 bases). The sample comprised naive CD4+ T cells from PBMCs. Indicated subset: CD45RA+ positively selected. The CDR3, as DNA: TGTGCCAGCAGCTTAGCCCAGGGCGTGGAGACCCAGTACTTC. As protein: CASSLAQGVETQYF.